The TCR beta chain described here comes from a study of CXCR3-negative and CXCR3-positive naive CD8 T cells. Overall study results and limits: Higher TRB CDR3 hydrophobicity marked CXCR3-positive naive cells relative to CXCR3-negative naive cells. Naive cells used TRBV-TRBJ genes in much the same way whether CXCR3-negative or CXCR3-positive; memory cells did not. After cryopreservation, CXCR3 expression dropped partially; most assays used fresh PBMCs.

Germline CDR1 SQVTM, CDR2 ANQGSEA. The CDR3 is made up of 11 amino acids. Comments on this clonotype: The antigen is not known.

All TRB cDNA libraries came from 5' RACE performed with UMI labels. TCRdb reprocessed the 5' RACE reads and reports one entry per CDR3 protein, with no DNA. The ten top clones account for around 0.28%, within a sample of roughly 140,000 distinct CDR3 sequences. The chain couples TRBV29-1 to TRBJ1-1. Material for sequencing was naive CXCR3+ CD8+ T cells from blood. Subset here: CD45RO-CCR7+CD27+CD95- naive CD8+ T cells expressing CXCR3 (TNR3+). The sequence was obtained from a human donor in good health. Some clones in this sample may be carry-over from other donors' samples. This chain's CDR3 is CSVSGSTEAFF.